This entry features one T cell receptor (beta chain) sequence. What it recognizes is unknown. The data are from a study of cytomegalovirus exposure and HLA in healthy donors. Overall study: Ancestry clustering placed 70% to 85% of over 300 genotyped donors in the Caucasian-associated cluster. Points from the study as a whole: The study listed under 200 cytomegalovirus-associated TCR beta chains. The classifier was said to identify cytomegalovirus status with high specificity and sensitivity.

V lost 0 bases and J lost 6; bases outside the gene matches: 10. CDR1 is SGHNT and CDR2 is YYREEE in the germline V gene (reference sequence). This CDR3 comprises 16 residues. PCR primers comprised 60 Vbeta and 13 Jbeta primers. Sequenced by immunoSEQ multiplex PCR; TCRdb stores in-frame clones only, minus some. The table has around 180,000 clones, around 73% seen once. V usage is TRBV5-4 and J usage is TRBJ2-7, with 9 bases lining up with TRBD2. The TCR was taken from a man between 60 and 75 years old in good health and CMV-seronegative. Sample: PBMCs. CDR3 coding DNA: TGTGCCAGCAGCTTGGCGGCGGGAGGGCTGTTCGGCGAGCAGTACTTC. Its translation is CASSLAAGGLFGEQYF.